The 29 T cell receptor beta chains presented below share a single source sample, sequenced in a study of blood T cell repertoires in COVID-19 (dated by TCRdb to the early 2020s). The method behind the library was the immunoSEQ multiplex PCR assay. Here the immuneACCESS table is served through TCRdb, limited to in-frame sequences with V and J called. Missing clones are a known gap in these copies; in checked studies unresolved V genes cover under half, and the rest lacks a known reason. This sample has tens of thousands of clones in its table, and more than 70% of those were observed once. The ten top clones hold approximately 15% of the sample. The specimen was peripheral blood. The receptors shown here come from an older woman with acute or convalescent COVID-19.

V usage is TRBV11-2 and J usage is TRBJ1-2; no definite D call. The CDR3 spans 13 residues. CDR1 is SGHAT and CDR2 is FQNNGV in the germline V gene. V dropped 3 bases and J dropped 0 bases, with 5 bases sitting between them. CDR3 region: CASSFEANYGYTF. Here the CDR3 DNA reads TGTGCCAGCAGCTTTGAGGCTAACTATGGCTACACCTTC.

V usage is TRBV5-1 and J usage is TRBJ2-7, with 15 positions matching TRBD2. This CDR3 is 19 amino acids long. Germline loops: CDR1 SGHRS, CDR2 YFSETQ. The V gene end was trimmed by 4 bases and the J gene end by 0 bases; junction bases not matched to a gene: 11. This chain's CDR3 is CASSMGTSGRFAGSYEQYF. Written as DNA, the CDR3 is TGCGCCAGCAGCATGGGGACTAGCGGGAGGTTCGCCGGCTCCTACGAGCAGTACTTC. The complete variable domain, with remaining parts taken from reference TRBV5-1 and TRBJ2-7, reads KAGVTQTPRYLIKTRGQQVTLSCSPISGHRSVSWYQQTPGQGLQFLFEYFSETQRNKGNFPGRFSGRQFSNSRSEMNVSTLELGDSALYLCASSMGTSGRFAGSYEQYFGPGTRLTVT.

This chain joins TRBV20-1 and TRBJ2-5; the D gene is possibly TRBD1 (5 bases). CDR1 DFQATT and CDR2 SNEGSKA come from the germline V gene (reference sequence). With 8 bases removed from V and 5 bases from J, the gap between germline ends came to 12 bases. The CDR3 contains 11 residues. Here the CDR3 DNA reads TGCAGTCCACATAGGGGCGAGACCCAGTACTTC. This codes for CSPHRGETQYF.

J is TRBJ2-2 and V is TRBV7-9; 7 positions agree with TRBD2. The germline V gene has CDR1 SEHNR and CDR2 FQNEAQ (reference sequence). This CDR3 region has 16 residues. V was clipped by 5 bases and J by 0 bases; unmatched bases: 6. DNA for the CDR3: TGTGCCAGCAGCATGGGAGGGCGCGCGAACACCGGGGAGCTGTTTTTT. Translating gives CASSMGGRANTGELFF.

The chain uses TRBV6-6 and TRBJ1-4; D is ambiguous. V gave up 5 bases and J gave up 8 bases, with 12 bases separating them. Germline V gives CDR1 MNHNY, CDR2 SVGAGI (reference sequence). This CDR3 is built from 13 residues. CDR3 bases: TGTGCCAGCAGTCCCACCACGGGGGAAAAACTGTTTTTT. Its translation is CASSPTTGEKLFF.

The chain combines TRBV5-6 with TRBJ1-2; D is possibly TRBD1 (6 bases). The CDR3 is 11 residues long. Germline lookup yields CDR1 SGHDT and CDR2 YYEEEE. V dropped 4 bases and J dropped 9 bases, with 10 bases sitting between them. CDR3 region: CASSRGQRYTF. In DNA form, the CDR3 reads TGTGCCAGCAGCAGAGGACAGCGCTACACCTTC.

This clone was detected only once. The chain combines TRBV20-1 with TRBJ1-5, with D possibly matching TRBD1 (6 bases). V shed 3 bases and J shed 1 base, with 13 bases lying between them. The CDR3 has 15 residues. The germline gives CDR1 DFQATT, CDR2 SNEGSKA (reference sequence). The CDR3 spells CSASTGSVSNQPQHF. DNA for the CDR3: TGCAGTGCTAGTACAGGGAGTGTAAGCAATCAGCCCCAGCATTTT.

This clone was observed a handful of times. The J gene is TRBJ2-3, the V gene TRBV19; D is unclear. Trimming left V 10 bases short and J 4 bases short, with 6 bases between. This CDR3 region has 10 residues. Germline V lookup: CDR1 LNHDA, CDR2 SQIVND (reference sequence). The CDR3 is CATPSDTQYF. CDR3 sequence (DNA): TGTGCCACCCCGTCAGATACGCAGTATTTT. Drawing the rest from reference TRBV19 and TRBJ2-3, the complete variable domain is DGGITQSPKYLFRKEGQNVTLSCEQNLNHDAMYWYRQDPGQGLRLIYYSQIVNDFQKGDIAEGYSVSREKKESFPLTVTSAQKNPTAFYLCATPSDTQYFGPGTRLTVL.

This clone was recorded once. This rearrangement joins TRBV6-5 to TRBJ1-3, with D possibly TRBD1 on 5 matching bases. The V end lost 2 bases, the J end lost 5 bases, and 13 bases lay between the germline ends. CDR1 and CDR2 (germline): MNHEY, SVGAGI. This CDR3 comprises 15 residues. This CDR3 reads CASSYAGVGRNTIYF. CDR3 DNA: TGTGCCAGCAGTTACGCGGGGGTAGGAAGAAACACCATATATTTT.

The chain has TRBV11-2 and TRBJ2-7; 12 nucleotides align to TRBD2. V lost 5 bases to trimming and J lost 9 bases; unmatched junction nucleotides: 8. The germline gives CDR1 SGHAT, CDR2 FQNNGV. This CDR3 is built from 14 residues. The CDR3 loop reads CASSTSSGRAGQYF. The CDR3 nucleotides are TGTGCCAGCAGCACCTCTAGCGGGAGGGCCGGGCAGTACTTC. Based on the CDR3 plus reference TRBV11-2 and TRBJ2-7, the full variable domain is EAGVAQSPRYKIIEKRQSVAFWCNPISGHATLYWYQQILGQGPKLLIQFQNNGVVDDSQLPKDRFSAERLKGVDSTLKIQPAKLEDSAVYLCASSTSSGRAGQYFGPGTRLTVT.

This chain connects TRBV7-8 to TRBJ2-7; 7 bases fit TRBD1. The CDR3 runs to 14 residues. CDR1 and CDR2 (germline): SGHVS, FQNEAQ. The trim removed 5 bases at V and 3 bases at J, leaving 7 bases unmatched. The chain's CDR3 is CASSPGDSYYEQYF. The CDR3 DNA reads as TGTGCCAGCAGCCCAGGGGACAGCTACTACGAGCAGTACTTC.

The chain has TRBV7-9 and TRBJ1-2; D possibly corresponds to TRBD1 (6 bases). Between the trimmed V and J ends, which lost 3 bases and 0 bases, there was a span of 11 bases. The V gene's germline CDR1 is SEHNR and CDR2 FQNEAQ (reference sequence). The CDR3 is 15 residues long. DNA for the CDR3: TGTGCCAGCAGCTTTCTCAGGGGAACTAACTATGGCTACACCTTC. Translation: CASSFLRGTNYGYTF.

J is TRBJ1-5 and V is TRBV7-8; 10 nucleotides agree with TRBD1. The CDR3 extends over 15 amino acids. J gave up 7 bases and V 5 bases, and 8 bases lay outside the gene matches. Germline V CDR1 and CDR2: SGHVS, FQNEAQ. The CDR3, as DNA: TGTGCCAGCAGCCGCGACAGGGGGCAGGGGCAGCCCCAGCATTTT. It encodes CASSRDRGQGQPQHF.

The rearrangement links TRBV7-2 to TRBJ2-1; TRBD1 aligns across 7 bases. This CDR3 has 14 amino acids. Germline-derived CDR1 and CDR2 are SGHTA and FQGNSA. J gave up 8 bases and V 5 bases, and 9 bases lay outside the gene matches. Written as DNA, the CDR3 is TGTGCCAGCAGCCTCTCCCGTGACAGGGATGAGCAGTTCTTC. Its translation: CASSLSRDRDEQFF.

V gene TRBV10-3 combines with J gene TRBJ1-5; D gene uncertain. Germline V gene data show CDR1 as ENHRY and CDR2 as SYGVKD. The CDR3 consists of 14 residues. Between the trimmed V and J ends, which lost 0 bases and 3 bases, there was a span of 6 bases. CDR3 amino acids: CAISESRNNQPQHF. The CDR3 DNA is TGTGCCATCAGTGAGTCGAGGAACAATCAGCCCCAGCATTTT.

The chain couples TRBV10-1 to TRBJ1-5; no clear D gene. V lost 4 bases, J lost 0 bases, and 16 bases lay in between. This CDR3 is 17 amino acids long. CDR1 is WNHNN, CDR2 SYGVQD, per germline (reference sequence). The CDR3: CASSAPKWAYSNQPQHF. As DNA, the CDR3 is TGCGCCAGCAGTGCCCCAAAATGGGCGTATAGCAATCAGCCCCAGCATTTT.

This chain connects TRBV10-3 to TRBJ1-2, with 8 bases fitting TRBD1. The V and J ends lost 10 bases and 6 bases, in that order; junction bases with no gene match: 10. This CDR3 has 13 amino acids. In germline, CDR1 is ENHRY, CDR2 SYGVKD. CDR3: CATLGQADHGYTF. DNA for the CDR3: TGTGCCACCCTGGGACAGGCGGACCATGGCTACACCTTC.

This chain uses TRBV30 with TRBJ1-2, with D maybe TRBD1 (5 bases). The CDR3 length is 12 residues. The germline V gene encodes CDR1 GTSNPN and CDR2 SVGIG (reference sequence). V was trimmed by 3 bases and J by 6 bases, leaving 11 bases between them. In nucleotides, the CDR3 is TGTGCCTGGAGACCTGGGGCGGATGGCTACACCTTC. Encoded protein: CAWRPGADGYTF.

The chain is built from TRBV5-5 and TRBJ1-5, with no clear D. CDR1 SGHKS and CDR2 YYEKEE come from the germline V gene (reference sequence). V lost 4 bases to trimming and J lost 11 bases, with 16 bases between them. The CDR3 totals 13 residues. The CDR3 DNA sequence: TGTGCCAGCAGCCAAGTACCCGGCGGAGCCCAGCATTTT. This translates into CASSQVPGGAQHF.

The table lists this clone with a few counts. The gene calls are TRBV24-1 and TRBJ1-1, with 9 bases matching TRBD1. V trimming: 10 bases; J trimming: 6 bases; junction bases outside the gene matches: 2. The CDR3 is 11 residues long. The germline gives CDR1 KGHDR, CDR2 SFDVKD. The CDR3, as DNA: TGTGCCACGACAGGGGGTCCTGAAGCTTTCTTT. Amino acid sequence: CATTGGPEAFF.

V is TRBV7-3 and J is TRBJ1-2, with D unclear. This CDR3 region has 14 residues. Germline CDR1 and CDR2: SGHTA and FQGTGA. Trimming pared 3 bases from V and 0 bases from J, leaving 8 bases between. The CDR3 spells CASSLTGTNYGYTF. DNA of the CDR3: TGTGCCAGCAGCTTGACGGGAACTAACTATGGCTACACCTTC.

This chain joins TRBV30 and TRBJ2-2; TRBD2 agrees at 8 bases. The CDR3 runs 15 residues. V was pared by 3 bases and J by 7 bases, with 10 bases of the junction left unmatched. CDR1 and CDR2 (germline): GTSNPN, SVGIG (reference sequence). The CDR3 sequence: CAWRRLAGGHGELFF. The CDR3 DNA is TGTGCCTGGAGGCGACTTGCGGGAGGTCACGGGGAGCTGTTTTTT. Using reference TRBV30 and TRBJ2-2 for the parts outside the CDR3, the full variable domain is SQTIHQWPATLVQPVGSPLSLECTVEGTSNPNLYWYRQAAGRGLQLLFYSVGIGQISSEVPQNLSASRPQDRQFILSSKKLLLSDSGFYLCAWRRLAGGHGELFFGEGSRLTVL.

This rearrangement joins TRBV24-1 to TRBJ1-3, with D tentatively TRBD1 (6 bases). V shed 1 base and J shed 4 bases, with 13 bases lying between them. Germline assignment: CDR1 KGHDR and CDR2 SFDVKD. This CDR3 has 16 residues. CDR3 region: CATSDFGGARGNTIYF. DNA for the CDR3: TGTGCCACCAGTGATTTTGGGGGGGCGCGGGGAAACACCATATATTTT.

The chain joins TRBV2 to TRBJ1-1; TRBD1 matches 8 bases. The length of the CDR3 is 13 residues. The trim removed 6 bases at V and 5 bases at J, leaving 5 bases unmatched. The germline V gene encodes CDR1 SNHLY and CDR2 FYNNEI. This chain's CDR3 is CASRGQVGTEAFF. In nucleotides, the CDR3 is TGTGCCAGCAGGGGACAGGTTGGGACTGAAGCTTTCTTT.

The J gene is TRBJ1-3, the V gene TRBV19, with no clear D. Trimming pared 6 bases from V and 1 base from J, leaving 7 bases between. In germline, CDR1 is LNHDA, CDR2 SQIVND (reference sequence). CDR3 length equals 13 residues. This CDR3 reads CASRHVSGNTIYF. The CDR3 bases are TGTGCCAGTAGACACGTTTCTGGAAACACCATATATTTT.

The genes are TRBV7-9 and TRBJ2-3, with 7 bases identical to TRBD1. Germline CDR1 SEHNR, CDR2 FQNEAQ (reference sequence). V shed 3 bases and J 0 bases; nucleotides not matched to a gene: 0. The CDR3 loop spans 14 amino acids. CDR3 nucleotides: TGTGCCAGCAGCTTGACAGGGAGCACAGATACGCAGTATTTT. It translates to CASSLTGSTDTQYF.

V usage is TRBV7-2 and J usage is TRBJ2-1; 7 bases are a match to TRBD2. The length of the CDR3 is 12 residues. The ends lost 3 bases at V and 12 bases at J; junction bases unmatched: 5. The V gene's germline CDR1 is SGHTA and CDR2 FQGNSA. CDR3 DNA: TGTGCCAGCAGCTTTCCGGGAGGAGGGCAGTTCTTC. Translating gives CASSFPGGGQFF.

The V call is TRBV27, the J call TRBJ2-6, with D perhaps TRBD1 (6 bases). V was shortened by 8 bases and J by 2 bases, with 13 bases between the two germline ends. This CDR3 comprises 15 residues. Germline CDR1 MNHEY, CDR2 SMNVEV (reference sequence). The DNA for the CDR3 is TGTGCCAGCCCTCAGGGGTGGGCTGGGGCCAACGTCCTGACTTTC. Amino acids: CASPQGWAGANVLTF.

The chain carries TRBV3-1 (or the pseudogene TRBV3-2) and TRBJ1-2, with 9 bases lining up with TRBD1. Trimming took 5 bases from V and 0 from J; bases not matched to a gene: 4. The CDR3 spans 15 residues. Germline V gene lookup returns CDR1 LGHDT and CDR2 YNNKEL (reference sequence). CDR3 sequence reads: CASSTRTGANYGYTF. The CDR3 DNA sequence: TGTGCCAGCAGCACCCGGACAGGGGCTAACTATGGCTACACCTTC.